Listed here are 24 T cell receptor beta chains from one sample, sequenced in a study of breast tumors, draining lymph nodes, adjacent tissues. Axillary draining lymph nodes of breast cancer patients supplied the node samples. TCRdb used MiXCR to reprocess the multiplex PCR reads, holding one entry per CDR3 protein. The sample lists some 120,000 distinct CDR3 sequences; approximately 21% were seen once. Sequenced material: axillary lymph node tissue. The receptors were sampled from a female donor with breast cancer. Some clones in this sample may be carry-over from other donors' samples.

This clonotype appeared many times. This chain uses TRBV4-1 with TRBJ2-1; 12 bases line up with TRBD2. The ends lost 1 base at V and 5 bases at J; junction bases unmatched: 3. CDR1 is MGHRA and CDR2 is YSYEKL in the germline V gene. The CDR3 consists of 16 residues. The CDR3 here is CASSQGASGRDNEQFF. Here the CDR3 DNA reads TGCGCCAGCAGCCAAGGGGCTAGCGGGAGGGACAATGAGCAGTTCTTC.

This clonotype was observed many times. J is TRBJ2-3 and V is TRBV5-4; 11 nucleotides line up with TRBD2. Germline lookup yields CDR1 SGHNT and CDR2 YYREEE (reference sequence). With 4 bases clipped from V and 5 bases from J, the junction kept 9 bases outside the gene matches. CDR3 length: 16 residues. CDR3 protein: CASSAQLAGVGDTQYF. For the CDR3, the DNA is TGTGCCAGCAGCGCCCAACTAGCGGGAGTGGGAGATACGCAGTATTTT.

This chain connects TRBV3-1 to TRBJ2-3; 10 positions agree with TRBD1. Germline values: CDR1 LGHDT, CDR2 YNNKEL (reference sequence). The V and J ends lost 1 base and 2 bases, in that order; junction bases with no gene match: 3. This CDR3 is 16 amino acids long. As DNA, the CDR3 is TGTGCCAGCAGCCAAGTGACAGGGGGCGTCACAGATACGCAGTATTTT. This sequence encodes CASSQVTGGVTDTQYF.

This chain connects TRBV19 to TRBJ2-1; 9 positions match TRBD2. The trim removed 1 base at V and 4 bases at J, leaving 2 bases unmatched. The germline V gene has CDR1 LNHDA and CDR2 SQIVND (reference sequence). The CDR3 spans 15 residues. The CDR3 DNA is TGTGCCAGTAGTATAGGACTAGCGGATTACAATGAGCAGTTCTTC. It specifies CASSIGLADYNEQFF.

This rearrangement joins TRBV19 to TRBJ1-2; D call uncertain. Trimming removed 7 bases from V and 0 bases from J, with 9 bases in between. Germline CDR1 and CDR2: LNHDA and SQIVND (reference sequence). The CDR3 is 13 amino acids. CDR3 DNA: TGTGCCAGTACCAGTCAAGCTAACTATGGCTACACCTTC. Translated: CASTSQANYGYTF.

Ten or more counts support this clonotype. The V and J genes are TRBV7-9 and TRBJ2-3, with D tentatively TRBD1 or TRBD2 (5 bases each). With 6 bases removed from V and 2 bases from J, the gap between germline ends came to 15 bases. CDR1 and CDR2 from the germline V gene are SEHNR and FQNEAQ (reference sequence). The CDR3 totals 15 residues. The CDR3 here is CASSFERGPTDTQYF. The DNA of the CDR3 is TGTGCCAGCAGTTTTGAGAGGGGCCCCACAGATACGCAGTATTTT.

This clonotype was counted at least ten times. The rearrangement joins TRBV28 to TRBJ1-2; TRBD1 aligns across 10 bases. J gave up 4 bases and V 6 bases, and 5 bases lay outside the gene matches. CDR1 is MDHEN, CDR2 SYDVKM, per germline. CDR3 size: 14 residues. CDR3 sequence reads: CASRDGQGVYGYTF. In nucleotides, the CDR3 is TGTGCCAGCAGGGACGGACAGGGGGTCTATGGCTACACCTTC.

This clonotype came up many times. V gene TRBV30 combines with J gene TRBJ2-7, with 8 bases that match TRBD2. Unmatched junction bases numbered 10, after V lost 3 bases and J lost 9 bases. Per the germline V gene, CDR1 is GTSNPN and CDR2 is SVGIG (reference sequence). This CDR3 has 13 amino acids. The CDR3 DNA sequence: TGTGCCTGGAGCGGACTAGCCACTACGAGGCAGTACTTC. Amino acids: CAWSGLATTRQYF.

The sample holds many counts of this clonotype. The rearrangement joins TRBV12-3 or TRBV12-4 to TRBJ1-3, with D unresolved. Trimming cost V 3 bases and J 10 bases, with 7 bases left between them. The CDR3 has 11 amino acids. CDR3 protein: CASSFLGTIYF. CDR3 nucleotides: TGTGCCAGCAGTTTCCTGGGAACCATATATTTT.

This clonotype appeared many times. The chain employs TRBV11-2 and TRBJ2-5, with D uncertain. V dropped 5 bases and J dropped 4 bases, with 8 bases sitting between them. CDR1 SGHAT and CDR2 FQNNGV come from the germline V gene. The CDR3 totals 12 residues. For the CDR3, the DNA is TGTGCCAGCAGCCCTGCTACAGAGACCCAGTACTTC. Translating gives CASSPATETQYF.

This clonotype was detected many times. The V call is TRBV20-1, the J call TRBJ2-7; maybe TRBD1 (6 bases). V was pared by 5 bases and J by 3 bases, with 14 bases between. Germline V gives CDR1 DFQATT, CDR2 SNEGSKA (reference sequence). The CDR3 runs 13 residues. As DNA, the CDR3 is TGCAGTGCTGTCCGGGACACAAACTACGAGCAGTACTTC. Its protein is CSAVRDTNYEQYF.

This clonotype has at least ten counts. This chain connects TRBV12-3 or TRBV12-4 to TRBJ2-2, with D unresolved. This CDR3 is 16 amino acids long. Trimming shortened V by 7 bases and J by 0 bases, and 15 bases separated the two germline ends. CDR3 in DNA: TGTGCCAGCACCCCTTTTTCGGACCCGAACACCGGGGAGCTGTTTTTT. Amino acid sequence: CASTPFSDPNTGELFF.

As to this clonotype: This could be a read error, since a much larger clone is one nucleotide away. It is likely a read error, because the conserved phenylalanine at the end of the CDR3 is missing. V is TRBV5-6 and J is TRBJ2-3, with 9 bases lining up with TRBD1. Germline trimming cut 5 bases from V and 7 bases from J; bases unmatched to any gene: 11. Looked up from germline, CDR1 is SGHDT and CDR2 is YYEEEE. The CDR3 consists of 15 residues. CDR3: CASSSGTGSMNTQYL. Here the CDR3 DNA reads TGTGCCAGCAGTTCCGGGACAGGGAGTATGAATACGCAGTATCTT.

With respect to this clonotype: This may be a read error: a much more frequent sequence differs by one nucleotide. The conserved final phenylalanine or tryptophan is absent from the CDR3, which likely points to a read error. The gene calls are TRBV6-2 or TRBV6-3 and TRBJ2-7; D is ambiguous. Germline loops: CDR1 MNHEY, CDR2 SVGEGT. V dropped 4 bases and J dropped 2 bases, with 12 bases sitting between them. This CDR3 spans 14 amino acids. In nucleotides, the CDR3 is TGTGCCAGCAGTTCCCTTAAGGGTCCCTACGAGCAGTACTCC. Protein product: CASSSLKGPYEQYS.

In this sample, this clonotype turned up many times. The V and J genes are TRBV29-1 and TRBJ1-2; D perhaps matches TRBD1 (5 bases). CDR1 and CDR2 from the germline V gene are SQVTM and ANQGSEA. The CDR3 is made up of 11 amino acids. Trimming removed 3 bases from V and 8 bases from J, with 10 bases in between. DNA of the CDR3: TGCAGCGTTGACGGGGGAGAAGGCTACACCTTC. This codes for CSVDGGEGYTF.

The genes are TRBV6-1 and TRBJ1-2; perhaps TRBD1 as D (5 bases). Trimming removed 3 bases from V and 2 bases from J, with 10 bases in between. This CDR3 region has 14 residues. Germline assignment: CDR1 MNHNS and CDR2 SASEGT. The CDR3 is CASSESTGNYGYTF. CDR3 nucleotides: TGTGCCAGCAGTGAGTCCACAGGAAACTATGGCTACACCTTC.

This clonotype was observed many times. V is TRBV12-3 or TRBV12-4 and J is TRBJ1-5; D may be TRBD1 (5 bases). V lost 5 bases and J lost 2, with 7 bases in between. This CDR3 has 13 residues. CDR3 DNA: TGTGCCAGCAGTCAGGGACGCAATCAGCCCCAGCATTTT. Amino acid sequence: CASSQGRNQPQHF.

Only a few counts were recorded for this clonotype. The chain links TRBV3-1 to TRBJ2-1; 11 bases align to TRBD2. CDR3 length: 17 residues. The germline CDR1 and CDR2 sequences are LGHDT and YNNKEL (reference sequence). V trimming: 7 bases; J trimming: 4 bases; junction bases outside the gene matches: 12. CDR3 sequence: CASTQGLAETRYNEQFF. Here the CDR3 DNA reads TGTGCCAGCACCCAGGGACTAGCGGAGACTAGGTACAATGAGCAGTTCTTC.

Remarks on this clonotype: Just one base apart from a much larger clone, this may be a read error. The V and J genes are TRBV6-4 and TRBJ2-3; TRBD1 is a possible D gene (5 bases). The J call may be incorrect, as the DNA end agrees better with TRBJ1-5. There are 13 residues in the CDR3. Germline assignment: CDR1 MRHNA and CDR2 SNTAGT. Here the CDR3 reads CASSAGRGDTQHF. CDR3 DNA: TGTGCCAGCAGTGCCGGGAGGGGTGATACGCAGCATTTT.

This clonotype was counted ten times or more. Here the CDR3 DNA reads TGTGCCAGCAGCCCGCGGACAGGTCAAGAGACCCAGTACTTC. Amino acids: CASSPRTGQETQYF. The rearrangement joins TRBV5-4 to TRBJ2-5, with 7 bases matching TRBD1. The germline V gene encodes CDR1 SGHNT and CDR2 YYREEE (reference sequence). After removal of 4 bases from V and 2 bases from J, the junction contained 5 bases not matched to a gene. The CDR3 length is 14 residues.

The V and J genes are TRBV5-6 and TRBJ1-1, with a tentative D call TRBD1 (6 bases). CDR3 length: 15 residues. Germline V CDR1 and CDR2: SGHDT, YYEEEE. DNA for the CDR3: TGTGCTCACGAGAGGGGGTTCGCTTTTCGGGTGAAAGCTTTCTTT. Amino acids: CAHERGFAFRVKAFF.

A note on this clonotype: A much larger clone sits a single nucleotide away, making a read error possible. This chain connects TRBV2 to TRBJ1-2; no definite D call. From germline, CDR1 is SNHLY and CDR2 FYNNEI. Trimming cost V 10 bases and J 2 bases, with 17 bases left between them. The length of the CDR3 is 14 residues. CDR3 sequence reads: CATLNRQNNYGYTF. The CDR3 nucleotides are TGTGCCACCCTGAATAGGCAGAACAACTATGGCTACACCTTC.

The chain recombines TRBV27 with TRBJ2-1, with 8 bases lining up with TRBD1. The CDR3 is 13 amino acids. V was pared by 11 bases and J by 9 bases, with 12 bases of the junction left unmatched. The germline gives CDR1 MNHEY, CDR2 SMNVEV (reference sequence). This CDR3 is CAGRGRGQGEQFF. As DNA, the CDR3 is TGTGCCGGACGCGGCAGGGGGCAAGGTGAGCAGTTCTTC.

This clonotype was observed at least ten times. The chain has TRBV3-1 and TRBJ2-1; D is uncertain. V gave up 4 bases and J gave up 4 bases, with 11 bases separating them. The CDR3 totals 14 residues. Germline V gene lookup returns CDR1 LGHDT and CDR2 YNNKEL (reference sequence). Here the CDR3 reads CASSPSGRYNEQFF. The CDR3 nucleotides are TGTGCCAGCAGCCCCTCTGGGCGGTACAATGAGCAGTTCTTC.